Listed below are T cell receptor beta chains from one sample, sequenced in a study of CD8+CD57+ T cells in acquired aplastic anemia. Using its own MiXCR run on the reads, TCRdb lists one record per CDR3 protein. In the table there are some 200,000 distinct CDR3 sequences, 60% to 65% of which are singletons. Sequenced: sorted CD4+, CD8+, or CD8+CD57+ T cells (not recorded which) from PBMCs. These receptors were taken from a human donor in good health. The CDR3 runs from the conserved cysteine through the conserved F or W. The order of the fields is clone size, V gene, J gene, D gene, CDR3 protein, CDR3 DNA. A D gene is named only where the DNA matches it firmly. Size tells how often a clone was seen (once, few, many) or the class of an expanded clone, and some rows leave it out.

clone_size: many; v_call: TRBV12-3/TRBV12-4; j_call: TRBJ2-1; d_call: .; cdr3_aa: CASSHLSGAGGYNEQFF; cdr3_nt: TGTGCCAGCAGCCACCTAAGTGGGGCCGGGGGTTACAATGAGCAGTTCTTC
clone_size: few; v_call: TRBV2; j_call: TRBJ1-3; d_call: .; cdr3_aa: CASKRQAISGNTIYF; cdr3_nt: TGTGCCAGCAAGAGACAGGCTATCTCTGGAAACACCATATATTTT
clone_size: .; v_call: TRBV19; j_call: TRBJ2-3; d_call: TRBD2; cdr3_aa: CASSMAAGDTDTQYF; cdr3_nt: TGTGCCAGTAGTATGGCGGCGGGGGACACAGATACGCAGTATTTT
clone_size: .; v_call: TRBV6-4; j_call: TRBJ2-3; d_call: .; cdr3_aa: CASSDGQGGTDTQYF; cdr3_nt: TGTGCCAGCAGTGATGGGCAGGGCGGCACAGATACGCAGTATTTT
clone_size: many; v_call: TRBV10-2; j_call: TRBJ1-2; d_call: .; cdr3_aa: CATSGGIANYGYTF; cdr3_nt: TGCGCCACCTCAGGAGGCATTGCGAACTATGGCTACACCTTC
clone_size: .; v_call: TRBV7-2; j_call: TRBJ2-3; d_call: .; cdr3_aa: CASSFGYSTDTQYF; cdr3_nt: TGTGCCAGCAGCTTCGGGTACAGCACAGATACGCAGTATTTT
clone_size: .; v_call: TRBV13; j_call: TRBJ2-3; d_call: .; cdr3_aa: CASSYQLDSTDTQYF; cdr3_nt: TGTGCCAGCAGTTACCAACTGGATAGCACAGATACGCAGTATTTT
clone_size: .; v_call: TRBV2; j_call: TRBJ2-5; d_call: TRBD2; cdr3_aa: CAAYRRGKEAQYF; cdr3_nt: TGTGCCGCATATAGGCGGGGGAAAGAGGCCCAGTACTTC
clone_size: .; v_call: TRBV13; j_call: TRBJ2-7; d_call: TRBD2; cdr3_aa: CASSSAGGREQYF; cdr3_nt: TGTGCCAGCAGTTCGGCGGGGGGCCGGGAGCAGTACTTC
clone_size: many; v_call: TRBV9; j_call: TRBJ2-1; d_call: TRBD2; cdr3_aa: CASSPSGGTYNEQFF; cdr3_nt: TGTGCCAGCAGCCCTAGCGGGGGGACCTACAATGAGCAGTTCTTC
clone_size: .; v_call: TRBV12-3/TRBV12-4; j_call: TRBJ2-1; d_call: .; cdr3_aa: CASSDGSYNEQFF; cdr3_nt: TGTGCCAGCAGCGACGGCTCCTACAATGAGCAGTTCTTC
clone_size: .; v_call: TRBV9; j_call: TRBJ2-3; d_call: TRBD2; cdr3_aa: CASSVTGTSGRAGDTQYF; cdr3_nt: TGTGCCAGCAGCGTAACCGGGACTAGCGGGAGGGCGGGAGATACGCAGTATTTT
clone_size: .; v_call: TRBV10-3; j_call: TRBJ2-7; d_call: TRBD1; cdr3_aa: CAISESGTGGWEQYF; cdr3_nt: TGTGCCATCAGTGAGTCAGGGACAGGGGGTTGGGAGCAGTACTTC
clone_size: .; v_call: TRBV12-3/TRBV12-4; j_call: TRBJ2-7; d_call: TRBD1; cdr3_aa: CASSLTGTGDYAQYF; cdr3_nt: TGTGCCAGCAGTTTGACCGGGACAGGGGATTATGCGCAGTACTTC
clone_size: .; v_call: TRBV7-6; j_call: TRBJ2-6; d_call: .; cdr3_aa: CASSLGVAGANVLTF; cdr3_nt: TGTGCCAGCAGCTTGGGGGTAGCTGGGGCCAACGTCCTGACTTTC
clone_size: .; v_call: TRBV20-1; j_call: TRBJ1-6; d_call: TRBD1; cdr3_aa: CSAKGGQGRSPLHF; cdr3_nt: TGCAGCGCGAAGGGAGGACAGGGTAGATCACCCCTCCACTTT
clone_size: many; v_call: TRBV19; j_call: TRBJ2-1; d_call: .; cdr3_aa: CASSMATDYNEQFF; cdr3_nt: TGTGCCAGTAGTATGGCCACAGACTACAATGAGCAGTTCTTC
clone_size: once; v_call: TRBV29-1; j_call: TRBJ1-5; d_call: TRBD1; cdr3_aa: CSVRTGSNQPQHF; cdr3_nt: TGCAGCGTTCGGACAGGGTCTAATCAGCCCCAGCATTTT
clone_size: few; v_call: TRBV4-1; j_call: TRBJ2-7; d_call: TRBD1; cdr3_aa: CASSQARTGSTYEQYF; cdr3_nt: TGCGCCAGCAGCCAAGCCAGGACAGGGTCGACCTACGAGCAGTACTTC
clone_size: .; v_call: TRBV7-9; j_call: TRBJ2-1; d_call: .; cdr3_aa: CASSLAGAGLYEQFF; cdr3_nt: TGTGCCAGCAGCTTAGCCGGGGCAGGTTTGTATGAGCAGTTCTTC
clone_size: many; v_call: TRBV7-3; j_call: TRBJ2-7; d_call: TRBD2; cdr3_aa: CASSLAGGRYEQYF; cdr3_nt: TGTGCCAGCAGCTTAGCGGGAGGGCGGTACGAGCAGTACTTC
clone_size: .; v_call: TRBV7-9; j_call: TRBJ2-3; d_call: .; cdr3_aa: CASSLQGRGGDTQYF; cdr3_nt: TGTGCCAGCAGCTTACAGGGTCGCGGTGGGGATACGCAGTATTTT
clone_size: .; v_call: TRBV15; j_call: TRBJ2-1; d_call: .; cdr3_aa: CTTSRDRKPRGITSDEQFF; cdr3_nt: TGTACCACCAGCAGAGATCGGAAACCGAGGGGAATTACTTCAGATGAGCAGTTCTTC
clone_size: .; v_call: TRBV19; j_call: TRBJ1-3; d_call: .; cdr3_aa: CASSPLQGSLSGNTIYF; cdr3_nt: TGTGCCAGTAGTCCCCTCCAAGGGTCCCTCTCTGGAAACACCATATATTTT
clone_size: .; v_call: TRBV25-1; j_call: TRBJ1-6; d_call: .; cdr3_aa: CASSERGSSYNSPLHF; cdr3_nt: TGTGCCAGCAGTGAACGGGGGTCCTCTTATAATTCACCCCTCCACTTT
clone_size: .; v_call: TRBV3-1; j_call: TRBJ2-3; d_call: TRBD1; cdr3_aa: CASSQARGSDTQYF; cdr3_nt: TGTGCCAGCAGCCAGGCCAGGGGGTCGGATACGCAGTATTTT
clone_size: few; v_call: TRBV7-7; j_call: TRBJ2-6; d_call: .; cdr3_aa: CASSLGGSGANVLTF; cdr3_nt: TGTGCTAGCAGCTTGGGAGGCTCTGGGGCCAACGTCCTGACTTTC
clone_size: .; v_call: TRBV19; j_call: TRBJ1-2; d_call: .; cdr3_aa: CASSIGGAVGGYTF; cdr3_nt: TGTGCCAGTAGTATTGGGGGGGCAGTCGGTGGCTACACCTTC
clone_size: .; v_call: TRBV5-5; j_call: TRBJ2-4; d_call: .; cdr3_aa: CASSLVGGDSNQYF; cdr3_nt: TGTGCCAGCAGCTTGGTCGGCGGAGATAGCAATCAGTACTTC
clone_size: .; v_call: TRBV25-1; j_call: TRBJ1-4; d_call: TRBD1; cdr3_aa: CASTGGGGKLFF; cdr3_nt: TGTGCCAGCACAGGGGGCGGCGGAAAACTGTTTTTT
clone_size: once; v_call: TRBV2; j_call: TRBJ1-2; d_call: .; cdr3_aa: CASRGDYTF; cdr3_nt: TGTGCCAGCAGGGGAGACTACACCTTC
clone_size: .; v_call: TRBV12-3/TRBV12-4; j_call: TRBJ1-2; d_call: .; cdr3_aa: CASTNNYGYTF; cdr3_nt: TGTGCCAGCACCAATAACTATGGCTACACCTTC
clone_size: once; v_call: TRBV19; j_call: TRBJ2-6; d_call: .; cdr3_aa: CASSGQGLIISGANVLTF; cdr3_nt: TGTGCCAGTAGTGGGCAGGGGCTAATCATCTCTGGGGCCAACGTCCTGACTTTC
clone_size: .; v_call: TRBV19; j_call: TRBJ2-1; d_call: TRBD2; cdr3_aa: CASSIMGLAVKYDEQFF; cdr3_nt: TGTGCCAGTAGTATAATGGGACTAGCGGTTAAATACGATGAGCAGTTCTTC
clone_size: .; v_call: TRBV20-1; j_call: TRBJ1-1; d_call: .; cdr3_aa: CSAKKVDEAFF; cdr3_nt: TGCAGTGCTAAGAAGGTGGATGAAGCTTTCTTT
clone_size: .; v_call: TRBV5-1; j_call: TRBJ1-1; d_call: TRBD1; cdr3_aa: CVSRPGQTDANTEAFF; cdr3_nt: TGCGTCAGCAGACCGGGACAGACAGATGCGAACACTGAAGCTTTCTTT
clone_size: .; v_call: TRBV19; j_call: TRBJ1-2; d_call: .; cdr3_aa: CASSSDSRANYGYTF; cdr3_nt: TGTGCCAGTAGTTCGGACAGCCGAGCTAACTATGGCTACACCTTC
clone_size: .; v_call: TRBV7-8; j_call: TRBJ1-2; d_call: .; cdr3_aa: CASSPKRGHYGYTF; cdr3_nt: TGTGCCAGCAGCCCGAAACGGGGGCACTATGGCTACACCTTC
clone_size: .; v_call: TRBV4-3; j_call: TRBJ1-2; d_call: .; cdr3_aa: CASSQGRSSNYGYTF; cdr3_nt: TGCGCCAGCAGCCAAGGTCGAAGTTCTAACTATGGCTACACCTTC
clone_size: many; v_call: TRBV10-3; j_call: TRBJ1-1; d_call: .; cdr3_aa: CAIFGGWGTEAFF; cdr3_nt: TGTGCCATCTTCGGCGGGTGGGGCACTGAAGCTTTCTTT
clone_size: few; v_call: TRBV9; j_call: TRBJ2-7; d_call: TRBD1; cdr3_aa: CASSVGQGPLYEQYF; cdr3_nt: TGTGCCAGCAGCGTAGGACAGGGGCCCTTATACGAGCAGTACTTC
clone_size: .; v_call: TRBV7-8; j_call: TRBJ1-2; d_call: .; cdr3_aa: CASSFDRTYGYTF; cdr3_nt: TGTGCCAGCAGCTTCGACAGGACCTATGGCTACACCTTC
clone_size: many; v_call: TRBV20-1; j_call: TRBJ1-1; d_call: .; cdr3_aa: CSATGGRDTEAFF; cdr3_nt: TGCAGTGCTACCGGGGGTCGGGACACTGAAGCTTTCTTT
clone_size: .; v_call: TRBV19; j_call: TRBJ2-2; d_call: TRBD2; cdr3_aa: CASRAGAGELFF; cdr3_nt: TGTGCCAGTCGAGCGGGAGCGGGGGAGCTATTTTTT
clone_size: few; v_call: TRBV24-1; j_call: TRBJ2-3; d_call: TRBD1; cdr3_aa: CATSASWTGDSNTQYF; cdr3_nt: TGTGCCACCAGTGCATCGTGGACAGGGGACTCGAATACGCAGTATTTT
clone_size: .; v_call: TRBV7-2; j_call: TRBJ2-3; d_call: .; cdr3_aa: CASSLGFRVYTDTQYF; cdr3_nt: TGTGCCAGCAGCTTAGGGTTCAGGGTCTACACAGATACGCAGTATTTT
clone_size: .; v_call: TRBV9; j_call: TRBJ2-2; d_call: .; cdr3_aa: CASSVGFQPPNTGELFF; cdr3_nt: TGTGCCAGCAGCGTAGGGTTCCAGCCGCCAAACACCGGGGAGCTGTTTTTT
clone_size: .; v_call: TRBV24-1; j_call: TRBJ1-1; d_call: .; cdr3_aa: CATSDFPRRTMNTEAFF; cdr3_nt: TGTGCCACCAGTGATTTCCCACGAAGGACCATGAACACTGAAGCTTTCTTT
clone_size: .; v_call: TRBV2; j_call: TRBJ1-6; d_call: .; cdr3_aa: CAKRLLVGNSPLHF; cdr3_nt: TGTGCCAAGAGACTGTTGGTTGGGAATTCACCCCTCCACTTT
clone_size: .; v_call: TRBV10-2; j_call: TRBJ2-3; d_call: TRBD2; cdr3_aa: CASTLLAGSTDTQYF; cdr3_nt: TGCGCCAGCACCCTACTAGCGGGGAGCACAGATACGCAGTATTTT
clone_size: .; v_call: TRBV2; j_call: TRBJ1-4; d_call: .; cdr3_aa: CASSERVGGAGEKLFF; cdr3_nt: TGTGCCAGCAGTGAAAGGGTGGGGGGGGCTGGTGAAAAACTGTTTTTT
clone_size: once; v_call: TRBV29-1; j_call: TRBJ2-7; d_call: .; cdr3_aa: CSVGPGPHEQYF; cdr3_nt: TGCAGCGTTGGGCCGGGACCGCACGAGCAGTACTTC
clone_size: once; v_call: TRBV7-9; j_call: TRBJ2-7; d_call: TRBD1; cdr3_aa: CASSLSLVGTGYEQYF; cdr3_nt: TGTGCCAGCAGCTTAAGTCTGGTGGGGACAGGCTACGAGCAGTACTTC
clone_size: many; v_call: TRBV6-1; j_call: TRBJ1-1; d_call: .; cdr3_aa: CASTYTEAFF; cdr3_nt: TGTGCCAGCACCTACACTGAAGCTTTCTTT
clone_size: .; v_call: TRBV20-1; j_call: TRBJ2-7; d_call: TRBD2; cdr3_aa: CSARDGTIAYEQYF; cdr3_nt: TGCAGTGCTAGAGATGGGACTATAGCCTACGAGCAGTACTTC